These 23 T cell receptor beta chains originate from one sample sequenced in a study of CD8+ T cells in alopecia areata. cDNA prepared by RNA extraction and subsequent reverse transcription served as the template for sequencing. Clones were read by immunoSEQ multiplex PCR, and TCRdb kept only the in-frame ones, dropping some. The sample has 90,000 to 130,000 clones, 58% seen once; the top ten hold roughly a quarter. Sequencing was done on a sample of NKG2D-low CD8+ T cells sorted from blood. The source is a human donor with alopecia areata.

The chain joins TRBV6-5 to TRBJ2-7, with 14 bases that match TRBD2. This CDR3 region has 14 residues. With V trimmed by 10 bases and J by 6 bases, 8 bases remained unmatched. Germline lookup yields CDR1 MNHEY and CDR2 SVGAGI. This CDR3 is CAISPGLAGAEQYF. CDR3 DNA sequence: TGTGCCATATCCCCGGGACTAGCGGGAGCCGAGCAGTACTTC.

In this sample, this clone turned up once. The chain joins TRBV5-1 to TRBJ1-1, with TRBD1 identical over 7 bases. V dropped 0 bases and J dropped 7; count of bases not matched to a gene: 6. There are 14 residues in the CDR3. CDR1 is SGHRS, CDR2 YFSETQ, per germline. The CDR3 region has the DNA TGCGCCAGCAGCTTGGGAGGGGGCAACTATGAAGCTTTCTTT. Its protein is CASSLGGGNYEAFF.

The table lists this clone with a few counts. The CDR3 region is CASSWTGGTDTQYF. In nucleotides, the CDR3 is TGTGCCAGCAGCTGGACAGGAGGCACAGATACGCAGTATTTT. This chain connects TRBV7-6 to TRBJ2-3, with 7 bases aligning to TRBD1. CDR3 length equals 14 residues. The V gene end was trimmed by 4 bases and the J gene end by 1 base; junction bases not matched to a gene: 2. CDR1 is SGHVS, CDR2 FNYEAQ, per germline.

This clone was counted only a few times. The rearrangement joins TRBV2 to TRBJ2-1, with 8 bases lining up with TRBD1. Germline V gene sequence: CDR1 SNHLY, CDR2 FYNNEI. After removal of 5 bases from V and 3 bases from J, the junction contained 9 bases not matched to a gene. This CDR3 has 16 amino acids. CDR3 region: CASSSLTGGIYNEQFF. The CDR3 DNA reads as TGTGCCAGCAGTTCCCTTACAGGGGGGATCTACAATGAGCAGTTCTTC.

This clone was seen more than once but under ten times. The chain uses TRBV11-2 and TRBJ2-7; D tentatively reads TRBD1 or TRBD2 (5 bases each). This CDR3 has 13 amino acids. Trimming removed 3 bases from V and 3 bases from J, with 9 bases in between. Germline-derived CDR1 and CDR2 are SGHAT and FQNNGV. CDR3 amino acids: CASSLGELYEQYF. The CDR3 DNA follows: TGTGCCAGCAGCTTGGGGGAGCTCTACGAGCAGTACTTC.

The rearrangement uses TRBV6-6 and TRBJ2-1, with D possibly matching TRBD2 (5 bases). V was clipped by 6 bases and J by 6 bases, with 9 bases between them. Per the germline V gene, CDR1 is MNHNY and CDR2 is SVGAGI (reference sequence). The CDR3 length is 12 residues. CDR3 protein: CASSTSGNEQFF. CDR3 nucleotides: TGTGCCAGCAGCACGAGCGGCAATGAGCAGTTCTTC.

The chain employs TRBV5-1 and TRBJ2-3; 7 bases agree with TRBD2. Germline-derived CDR1 and CDR2 are SGHRS and YFSETQ. V was clipped by 0 bases and J by 3 bases; unmatched bases: 13. The CDR3 runs 18 residues. The CDR3 sequence: CASSLAARQLGGTDTQYF. The CDR3 DNA follows: TGCGCCAGCAGCTTGGCCGCACGACAGCTCGGGGGGACAGATACGCAGTATTTT.

The genes are TRBV6-1 and TRBJ2-1; D is ambiguous. Trimming cost V 1 base and J 8 bases, with 9 bases left between them. This CDR3 contains 13 residues. Germline CDR1 and CDR2: MNHNS and SASEGT. This CDR3 reads CASSEVPNDEQFF. The CDR3 DNA sequence: TGTGCCAGCAGTGAAGTACCGAACGATGAGCAGTTCTTC.

The rearrangement uses TRBV2 and TRBJ1-2; the match to TRBD1 covers 12 bases. V dropped 2 bases and J dropped 4; count of bases not matched to a gene: 5. Per germline, CDR1 SNHLY and CDR2 FYNNEI. The CDR3 covers 16 residues. The CDR3 DNA reads TGTGCCAGCAGTGAAAGCGGGACAGGGGGCGCCTATGGCTACACCTTC. Protein sequence: CASSESGTGGAYGYTF.

This chain joins TRBV27 and TRBJ2-7; TRBD1 or TRBD2 may be the D gene (5 bases each). V lost 0 bases and J 0 bases, leaving 12 bases between the germline ends. The CDR3 length is 16 residues. Germline V CDR1 and CDR2: MNHEY, SMNVEV (reference sequence). The CDR3 is CASSLSMGETSYEQYF. In nucleotides, the CDR3 is TGTGCCAGCAGTTTATCGATGGGGGAGACCTCCTACGAGCAGTACTTC.

V usage is TRBV11-1 and J usage is TRBJ2-7, with D maybe TRBD1 (7 bases). CDR1 and CDR2 from the germline V gene are SGHAT and FQDESV (reference sequence). Trimming removed 4 bases from V and 3 bases from J, with 13 bases in between. CDR3 length: 14 residues. The CDR3 loop is CASSWGDRVYEQYF. The CDR3 DNA reads as TGTGCCAGCAGCTGGGGGGACAGAGTCTACGAGCAGTACTTC.

This clone was seen a handful of times. The rearrangement uses TRBV18 and TRBJ2-1, with D possibly matching TRBD1 (5 bases). Between the trimmed V and J ends, which lost 6 bases and 8 bases, there was a span of 14 bases. Looked up from germline, CDR1 is KGHSH and CDR2 is LQKENI. The CDR3 length is 13 residues. The DNA for the CDR3 is TGTGCCAGCTCGGCAGGGTGGGCCGATGAGCAGTTCTTC. This translates into CASSAGWADEQFF.

This chain connects TRBV5-6 to TRBJ2-7; D is possibly TRBD2 (5 bases). Trimming stripped 0 bases from V and 6 bases from J, with 16 bases between. Germline V CDR1 and CDR2: SGHDT, YYEEEE. CDR3 length equals 15 residues. The CDR3 here is CASSLGISGPVEQYF. The CDR3 coding sequence is TGTGCCAGCAGCTTGGGTATAAGCGGCCCCGTCGAGCAGTACTTC.

The chain couples TRBV6-5 to TRBJ2-7; the match to TRBD2 covers 7 bases. Germline V gives CDR1 MNHEY, CDR2 SVGAGI. The CDR3 consists of 14 residues. J was trimmed by 4 bases and V by 8 bases; bases with no gene match: 11. In DNA form, the CDR3 reads TGTGCCAGCCGGGGGACCGGGAGGCGGTACGAGCAGTACTTC. It translates to CASRGTGRRYEQYF.

This clone was counted a few times. V is TRBV19 and J is TRBJ2-6; D may be TRBD2 (6 bases). Per germline, CDR1 LNHDA and CDR2 SQIVND (reference sequence). CDR3 length equals 15 residues. V was trimmed by 3 bases and J by 2 bases, leaving 8 bases between them. CDR3: CASSIAGTGANVLTF. In nucleotides, the CDR3 is TGTGCCAGTAGTATTGCGGGGACTGGGGCCAACGTCCTGACTTTC.

The chain joins TRBV6-1 to TRBJ2-3, with TRBD2 identical over 9 bases. From germline, CDR1 is MNHNS and CDR2 SASEGT. This CDR3 comprises 16 residues. The V and J ends lost 2 bases and 2 bases, in that order; junction bases with no gene match: 5. CDR3 DNA: TGTGCCAGCAGTGAATGGGCTAGCGGGAACACAGATACGCAGTATTTT. It encodes CASSEWASGNTDTQYF.

The rearrangement joins TRBV7-8 to TRBJ2-7; TRBD1 aligns across 7 bases. Trimming at V came to 5 bases and at J to 1 base, leaving 8 bases not matched to a gene. Germline-derived CDR1 and CDR2 are SGHVS and FQNEAQ. The CDR3 is 15 amino acids. As DNA, the CDR3 is TGTGCCAGCAGCGTGACAGGGCTGGGTTCCTACGAGCAGTACTTC. Its translation is CASSVTGLGSYEQYF. The variable domain in full, completed from reference TRBV7-8 and TRBJ2-7, reads GAGVSQSPRYKVAKRGQDVALRCDPISGHVSLFWYQQALGQGPEFLTYFQNEAQLDKSGLPSDRFFAERPEGSVSTLKIQRTQQEDSAVYLCASSVTGLGSYEQYFGPGTRLTVT.

This chain uses TRBV11-3 with TRBJ2-1; D not resolved. Trimming stripped 0 bases from V and 2 bases from J, with 8 bases between. This CDR3 is built from 15 residues. Per germline, CDR1 SGHNT and CDR2 YENEEA. The CDR3 loop reads CASSLDPNPYNEQFF. DNA for the CDR3: TGTGCCAGCAGCTTAGACCCCAACCCCTACAATGAGCAGTTCTTC.

This rearrangement joins TRBV27 to TRBJ2-1; D is possibly TRBD1 (6 bases). Trimming removed 3 bases from V and 2 bases from J, with 17 bases in between. The germline V gene has CDR1 MNHEY and CDR2 SMNVEV (reference sequence). The CDR3 totals 17 residues. Here the CDR3 reads CASSLGLGAGAYNEQFF. CDR3 coding DNA: TGTGCCAGCAGTTTGGGGCTGGGGGCGGGTGCCTACAATGAGCAGTTCTTC.

The DNA of the CDR3 is TGTGCCAGCAGCAATCGGAACTCTGGAAACACCATATATTTT. Its protein product is CASSNRNSGNTIYF. The V and J genes are TRBV7-2 and TRBJ1-3; no reliable D call. V was cut by 5 bases and J by 0 bases, with 8 bases left in between. The germline V gene has CDR1 SGHTA and CDR2 FQGNSA. CDR3 length equals 14 residues.

This rearrangement joins TRBV19 to TRBJ2-1, with D perhaps being TRBD1 or TRBD2 (6 bases each). CDR3 length: 13 residues. The V end lost 5 bases, the J end lost 13 bases, and 18 bases lay between the germline ends. Germline CDR1 reads LNHDA; CDR2 reads SQIVND (reference sequence). This CDR3 is CASSLGGTSSQFF. CDR3 nucleotide sequence: TGTGCCAGTAGTCTGGGCGGGACATCATCACAGTTCTTC.

The V gene is TRBV11-2, the J gene TRBJ2-7, with D possibly matching TRBD2 (5 bases). The ends were cut back, 5 bases at V and 2 bases at J, with 16 bases in the middle. The CDR3 is 15 residues long. Germline values: CDR1 SGHAT, CDR2 FQNNGV. DNA for the CDR3: TGTGCCAGCAGCCACCCCTCCAGCGGAACCTACGAGCAGTACTTC. Translating gives CASSHPSSGTYEQYF.

This clone was observed a handful of times. The rearrangement links TRBV4-1 to TRBJ2-2; D remains unclear. Germline CDR1 MGHRA, CDR2 YSYEKL. The CDR3 has 16 amino acids. Trimming pared 4 bases from V and 1 base from J, leaving 13 bases between. CDR3 DNA sequence: TGCGCCAGCAGCCCCGTTGTACACAAGAACACCGGGGAGCTGTTTTTT. It encodes CASSPVVHKNTGELFF.